The following is a T cell receptor beta chain sequence with its context. This sample was taken from a study of blood T cell repertoires in COVID-19. On the study more broadly: The origin of the acute and convalescent COVID-19 samples was the United States, Italy and Spain. PBMCs, B-cell-depleted T cells, or T cells provided the cDNA or gDNA that made up the material.

The germline CDR1 and CDR2 sequences are LNHDA and SQIVND (reference sequence). This CDR3 is built from 15 residues. Trimming took 4 bases from V and 7 from J; bases not matched to a gene: 11. How the authors handled the data: Scientists estimated how many nucleated cells there were by amplifying reference gene primers. Sequencing was performed with immunoSEQ multiplex PCR; in TCRdb, only in-frame clones are kept and a portion is missing. V, J and clone size are those of that table, while D and trimming were read from the DNA. The sample carries 150,000 to 200,000 clones, 79% recorded once. The gene calls are TRBV19 and TRBJ1-2; 8 bases match TRBD1. This clonotype was sampled from a man aged 60 to 75 with active or convalescent COVID-19. The sample taken for sequencing was peripheral blood. CDR3 DNA: TGTGCCAGTAGTACGACAGGGGTCCCTACTGGTGGCTACACCTTC. Translated: CASSTTGVPTGGYTF.